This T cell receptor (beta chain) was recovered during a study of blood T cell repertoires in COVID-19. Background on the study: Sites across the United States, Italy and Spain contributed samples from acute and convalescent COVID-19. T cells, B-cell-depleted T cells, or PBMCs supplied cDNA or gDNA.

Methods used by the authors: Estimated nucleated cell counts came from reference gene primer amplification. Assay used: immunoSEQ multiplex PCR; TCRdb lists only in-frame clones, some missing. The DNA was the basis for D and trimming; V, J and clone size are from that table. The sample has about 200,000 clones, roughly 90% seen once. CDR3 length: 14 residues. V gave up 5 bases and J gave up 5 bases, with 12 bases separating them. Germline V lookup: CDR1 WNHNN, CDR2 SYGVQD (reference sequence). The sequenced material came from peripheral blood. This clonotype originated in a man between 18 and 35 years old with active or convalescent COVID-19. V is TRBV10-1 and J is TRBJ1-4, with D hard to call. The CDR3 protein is CASSSPQVNEKLFF. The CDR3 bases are TGCGCCAGCAGTAGCCCTCAGGTCAATGAAAAACTGTTTTTT.